This TCR beta chain stems from a study of PD-L1 blockade in urothelial cancer. Study-level background: Blood yielded a median of around 140,000 T cells per sample.

Only in-frame clones appear in the TCRdb table, and some are missing; sequencing was by immunoSEQ multiplex PCR. This sample has under 40,000 clones; 80% to 90% occur once, and the top ten carry under 4.5%. The CDR3 totals 14 residues. Per the germline V gene, CDR1 is SGHVS and CDR2 is FQNEAQ. The germline V and J ends were trimmed by 1 base and 6 bases, with 12 bases remaining between them. This clone appeared a single time. The input for sequencing was PBMCs, taken around atezolizumab (anti-PD-L1) treatment. The chain joins TRBV7-8 to TRBJ2-5, with TRBD1 as a possible D gene (6 bases). This TCR came from a man in his fifties or sixties with urothelial cancer. The CDR3 sequence is CASSLGRQGKTQYF. As DNA, the CDR3 is TGTGCCAGCAGCTTAGGGCGGCAGGGGAAGACCCAGTACTTC.